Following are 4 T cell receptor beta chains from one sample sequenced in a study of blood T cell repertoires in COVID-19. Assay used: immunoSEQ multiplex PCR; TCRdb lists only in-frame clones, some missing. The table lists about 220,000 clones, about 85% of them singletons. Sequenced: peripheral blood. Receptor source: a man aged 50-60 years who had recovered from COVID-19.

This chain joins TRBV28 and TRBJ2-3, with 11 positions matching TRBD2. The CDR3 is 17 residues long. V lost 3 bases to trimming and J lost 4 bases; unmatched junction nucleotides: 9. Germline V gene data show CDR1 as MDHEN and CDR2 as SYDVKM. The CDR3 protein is CASSLGETSGSSDTQYF. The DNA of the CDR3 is TGTGCCAGCAGTTTGGGCGAAACTAGCGGGAGCTCAGATACGCAGTATTTT.

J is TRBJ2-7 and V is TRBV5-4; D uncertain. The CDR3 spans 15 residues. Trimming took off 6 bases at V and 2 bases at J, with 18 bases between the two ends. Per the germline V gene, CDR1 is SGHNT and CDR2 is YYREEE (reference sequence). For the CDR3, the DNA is TGTGCCAGCACCGAGGCCCACCTTGCCCCCTACGAGCAGTACTTC. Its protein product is CASTEAHLAPYEQYF.

This CDR3 is CASSSPREAYEQYF. CDR3 nucleotides: TGTGCCAGCAGCTCCCCACGGGAAGCCTACGAGCAGTACTTC. The chain carries TRBV7-9 and TRBJ2-7; perhaps TRBD2 as D (5 bases). This CDR3 comprises 14 residues. Germline V CDR1 and CDR2: SEHNR, FQNEAQ (reference sequence). V was pared by 4 bases and J by 2 bases, with 12 bases between.

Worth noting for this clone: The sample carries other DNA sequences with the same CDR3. The CDR3 region has the DNA TGTGCCAGCTCACCCCGGCAGGGCGACACCGGGGAGCTGTTTTTT. Protein sequence: CASSPRQGDTGELFF. The chain is built from TRBV18 and TRBJ2-2, with D possibly being TRBD1 (5 bases). The CDR3 has 15 amino acids. CDR1 KGHSH and CDR2 LQKENI come from the germline V gene. With 3 bases removed from V and 3 bases from J, the gap between germline ends came to 11 bases.